Presented here are 20 T cell receptor beta chains from one specimen sequenced in a study of T cells in Graves' hyperthyroidism and ophthalmopathy. Amplified TCR beta CDR3 regions derived from RNA transcripts. First-round RT-PCR with HTBI primers amplified the TCR CDR3 region. TCRdb reanalysed the multiplex PCR reads using MiXCR and keeps one entry per CDR3 protein. This repertoire shows hundreds of thousands of distinct CDR3 sequences, under 20% found once; its top ten account for over 15%. Source material: blood. The receptor set was obtained from a woman in her 50s with Graves' hyperthyroidism that later progressed to Graves' ophthalmopathy.

This clonotype came up a few times. The CDR3 here is CASSYPPGSINYGYTF. CDR3 DNA: TGTGCCAGCAGTTACCCGCCTGGAAGTATTAACTATGGCTACACCTTC. The chain uses TRBV6-2 or TRBV6-3 and TRBJ1-2; the D is unclear. V gave up 2 bases and J gave up 1 base, with 14 bases separating them. Germline assignment: CDR1 MNHEY and CDR2 SVGEGT. The CDR3 runs to 16 residues.

This clonotype was picked up many times. V usage is TRBV2 and J usage is TRBJ2-1; 9 bases align to TRBD2. The CDR3 runs to 15 residues. With V trimmed by 5 bases and J by 4 bases, 6 bases remained unmatched. The V gene's germline CDR1 is SNHLY and CDR2 FYNNEI. The CDR3 protein is CASSLLAGIYNEQFF. The CDR3 DNA reads TGTGCCAGCAGTTTGCTAGCGGGGATTTACAATGAGCAGTTCTTC.

This clonotype was counted ten times or more. The chain carries TRBV11-2 and TRBJ2-3; 7 nucleotides align to TRBD2. Germline CDR1 reads SGHAT; CDR2 reads FQNNGV. V dropped 1 base and J dropped 6; count of bases not matched to a gene: 13. This CDR3 is 17 amino acids long. CDR3 amino acids: CASSLVPGRGSLDTQYF. In nucleotides, the CDR3 is TGTGCCAGCAGCTTAGTCCCTGGGCGGGGGTCCCTTGATACGCAGTATTTT.

This clonotype turned up a few times. The chain is built from TRBV7-2 and TRBJ1-5; no reliable D call. Trimming removed 1 base at V and 1 base at J, with 8 bases between. The CDR3 length is 15 residues. Per the germline V gene, CDR1 is SGHTA and CDR2 is FQGNSA. This CDR3 is CASSLVLESNQPQHF. DNA for the CDR3: TGTGCCAGCAGCTTAGTATTAGAGAGCAATCAGCCCCAGCATTTT.

This clonotype was detected ten times or more. The chain couples TRBV12-3 or TRBV12-4 to TRBJ1-5, with D uncertain. Trimming took off 5 bases at V and 10 bases at J, with 12 bases between the two ends. CDR3 size: 12 residues. The CDR3 sequence is CASSREKGPQHF. The CDR3, as DNA: TGTGCCAGCAGTCGAGAGAAGGGCCCCCAGCATTTT.

Regarding this clonotype: It may be a read error: a sequence one base away is much more abundant. In this CDR3 the conserved last residue, phenylalanine or tryptophan, is missing, so a read error is likely. The chain joins TRBV24-1 to TRBJ1-5; D is perhaps TRBD1 (6 bases). Germline values: CDR1 KGHDR, CDR2 SFDVKD. The ends were cut back, 3 bases at V and 7 bases at J, with 12 bases in the middle. The CDR3 spans 14 residues. This CDR3 is CATSDGAGEQPQHL. The CDR3 DNA is TGTGCCACCAGTGATGGGGCAGGGGAGCAGCCCCAGCATCTT.

The chain has TRBV14 and TRBJ2-1; 7 bases map to TRBD1. Germline V gene data show CDR1 as SGHDN and CDR2 as FVKESK. V dropped 0 bases and J dropped 8; count of bases not matched to a gene: 22. The CDR3 runs to 20 residues. The CDR3 protein is CASSQDRSLAEGAFGDEQFF. The CDR3 DNA reads as TGTGCCAGCAGCCAAGATCGCTCGTTAGCAGAGGGGGCCTTTGGGGATGAGCAGTTCTTC. The variable domain in full, completed from reference TRBV14 and TRBJ2-1, reads EAGVTQFPSHSVIEKGQTVTLRCDPISGHDNLYWYRRVMGKEIKFLLHFVKESKQDESGMPNNRFLAERTGGTYSTLKVQPAELEDSGVYFCASSQDRSLAEGAFGDEQFFGPGTRLTVL.

Many counts were recorded for this clonotype. The chain combines TRBV5-1 with TRBJ1-5, with TRBD1 matching 11 bases. The junction had 9 bases not matched to a gene; V was cut back by 3 bases and J by 7 bases. The CDR3 totals 16 residues. In germline, CDR1 is SGHRS, CDR2 YFSETQ. The CDR3 DNA reads TGCGCCAGCAGCTGGGCGGACAGGGGGCTGGAGCAGCCCCAGCATTTT. This gives the protein CASSWADRGLEQPQHF. Complete variable domain (other parts from reference TRBV5-1 and TRBJ1-5): KAGVTQTPRYLIKTRGQQVTLSCSPISGHRSVSWYQQTPGQGLQFLFEYFSETQRNKGNFPGRFSGRQFSNSRSEMNVSTLELGDSALYLCASSWADRGLEQPQHFGDGTRLSIL.

The chain is built from TRBV5-1 and TRBJ2-5; D perhaps matches TRBD1 (5 bases). CDR3 length: 13 amino acids. Trimming cost V 5 bases and J 3 bases, with 11 bases left between them. CDR1 and CDR2 from the germline V gene are SGHRS and YFSETQ. CDR3 residues: CASSWQGEETQYF. The CDR3 DNA sequence: TGCGCCAGCAGTTGGCAGGGTGAAGAGACCCAGTACTTC.

The table lists this clonotype with many counts. V is TRBV3-1 and J is TRBJ1-2; maybe TRBD1 (6 bases). The CDR3 totals 16 residues. CDR1 and CDR2 (germline): LGHDT, YNNKEL (reference sequence). V was clipped by 4 bases and J by 6 bases, with 21 bases between them. This CDR3 reads CASSPPGGGRGDGYTF. CDR3 DNA: TGTGCCAGCAGCCCACCCGGTGGGGGCAGAGGGGATGGCTACACCTTC.

This clonotype was counted a few times. The chain is built from TRBV30 and TRBJ1-2; D unclear. The CDR3 covers 12 residues. V was pared by 3 bases and J by 8 bases, with 13 bases between. The germline V gene encodes CDR1 GTSNPN and CDR2 SVGIG (reference sequence). The CDR3 DNA reads as TGTGCCTGGAGGTCCCCGTTGGAGGGCTACACCTTC. This codes for CAWRSPLEGYTF.

This clonotype showed up many times. The rearrangement uses TRBV20-1 and TRBJ2-3, with D possibly called TRBD1 or TRBD2 (5 bases each). Trimming took off 5 bases at V and 2 bases at J, with 14 bases between the two ends. Looked up from germline, CDR1 is DFQATT and CDR2 is SNEGSKA (reference sequence). The length of the CDR3 is 14 residues. Here the CDR3 DNA reads TGCAGTGCTCCCTGGGGGTATAACACAGATACGCAGTATTTT. Its translation is CSAPWGYNTDTQYF.

In this sample, this clonotype turned up a few times. The J gene is TRBJ1-3, the V gene TRBV6-5; 7 bases align to TRBD1. V lost 0 bases to trimming and J lost 4 bases; unmatched junction nucleotides: 3. The germline gives CDR1 MNHEY, CDR2 SVGAGI. The CDR3 is made up of 15 amino acids. Here the CDR3 reads CASSYSTGTGNTIYF. The CDR3 nucleotides read TGTGCCAGCAGTTACTCGACAGGGACAGGAAACACCATATATTTT.

Here the CDR3 DNA reads TGTGCCACCAGCAAAAGCCTGGGACAGGGGTGGTACACTGAAGCTTTCTTT. Protein product: CATSKSLGQGWYTEAFF. The genes are TRBV15 and TRBJ1-1, with TRBD1 matching over 10 bases. This CDR3 spans 17 amino acids. Unmatched junction bases numbered 11, after V lost 4 bases and J lost 3 bases. Germline V gives CDR1 LNHNV, CDR2 YYDKDF (reference sequence).

A note on this clonotype: This may be a read error: a much more frequent sequence differs by one nucleotide. The chain is built from TRBV7-8 and TRBJ1-6; possible D gene TRBD1, 5 bases. Germline-derived CDR1 and CDR2 are SGHVS and FQNEAQ. The CDR3 runs to 14 residues. The CDR3: CASSLEWRGSPLRF. The CDR3 region has the DNA TGTGCCAGCAGCTTAGAATGGAGGGGTTCACCCCTCCGCTTT. Full variable domain (rest looked up from reference TRBV7-8 and TRBJ1-6): GAGVSQSPRYKVAKRGQDVALRCDPISGHVSLFWYQQALGQGPEFLTYFQNEAQLDKSGLPSDRFFAERPEGSVSTLKIQRTQQEDSAVYLCASSLEWRGSPLRFGNGTRLTVT.

The gene calls are TRBV24-1 and TRBJ1-2; no clear D gene. CDR3 length: 14 residues. From germline, CDR1 is KGHDR and CDR2 SFDVKD. Trimming cost V 2 bases and J 6 bases, with 12 bases left between them. CDR3 nucleotides: TGTGCCACCAGTGATTCCCGGAGTGTTAATGGCTACACCTTC. Translating gives CATSDSRSVNGYTF.

This clonotype was picked up a small number of times. The chain couples TRBV20-1 to TRBJ1-1, with D unresolved. The CDR3 loop spans 14 amino acids. Germline loops: CDR1 DFQATT, CDR2 SNEGSKA (reference sequence). Trimming cost V 1 base and J 1 base, with 10 bases left between them. The CDR3 nucleotides read TGCAGTGCTAGAGCGCAGCCCGAGAACACTGAAGCTTTCTTT. Its translation is CSARAQPENTEAFF.

This clonotype turned up a few times. The rearrangement uses TRBV6-1 and TRBJ2-1; TRBD2 matches at 8 bases. The V gene end was trimmed by 4 bases and the J gene end by 3 bases; junction bases not matched to a gene: 8. This CDR3 contains 16 residues. CDR1 and CDR2 from the germline V gene are MNHNS and SASEGT. Here the CDR3 DNA reads TGTGCCAGCAGTGTAGTTGGGACTAGAGGCTACAATGAGCAGTTCTTC. Encoded protein: CASSVVGTRGYNEQFF.

This clonotype was seen a handful of times. This sequence joins TRBV14 and TRBJ1-2, with TRBD1 matching over 9 bases. Germline CDR1 SGHDN, CDR2 FVKESK. CDR3 size: 13 residues. V gave up 0 bases and J gave up 13 bases; unmatched junction bases: 6. The CDR3 sequence is CASSQELGQGVTF. The CDR3 region has the DNA TGTGCCAGCAGCCAAGAATTGGGACAGGGTGTCACCTTC.

This clonotype was picked up many times. The V gene is TRBV13, the J gene TRBJ2-7; either TRBD1 or TRBD2 may fit D (6 bases each). V dropped 4 bases and J dropped 0 bases, with 13 bases sitting between them. The CDR3 consists of 15 residues. Germline CDR1 PRHDT, CDR2 FYEKMQ (reference sequence). CDR3 in amino acids: CASSSPGAHSYEQYF. The CDR3 DNA follows: TGTGCCAGCAGCTCCCCGGGGGCCCACTCCTACGAGCAGTACTTC.